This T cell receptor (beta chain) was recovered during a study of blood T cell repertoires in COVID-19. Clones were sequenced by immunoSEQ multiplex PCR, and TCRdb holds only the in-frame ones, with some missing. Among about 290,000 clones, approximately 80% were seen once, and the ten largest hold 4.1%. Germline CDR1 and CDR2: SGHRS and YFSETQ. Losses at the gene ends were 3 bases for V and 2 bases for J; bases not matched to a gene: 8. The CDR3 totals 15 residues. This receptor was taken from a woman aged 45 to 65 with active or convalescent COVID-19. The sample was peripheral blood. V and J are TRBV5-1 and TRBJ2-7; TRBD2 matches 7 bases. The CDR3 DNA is TGCGCCAGCAGCTATGAAGCGGGACCCCCCTACGAGCAGTACTTC. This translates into CASSYEAGPPYEQYF.